The clone carrying this T cell receptor (beta chain) was seen once. What it binds is not known. V gave up 2 bases and J gave up 8 bases, with 18 bases separating them. CDR1 and CDR2 (germline): SGHTA, FQGNSA. The CDR3 spans 15 residues. The sample comes from a study of post-analysis software for immune sequencing data. Study at large: Secondary progressive, relapsing-remitting and progressive-relapsing multiple sclerosis were among the included disease courses. Study-wide points: In patients, TRBV5-6, TRBV5-1 and TRBV20-1 belonged to roughly 5 TRBV segments found more frequently than in controls. Multiple sclerosis patients showed significantly lower normalized Chao1 diversity than controls did.

Carried by the TCR beta cDNA libraries were unique molecular identifiers. TCRdb reanalysed the PCR reads using MiXCR and keeps one entry per CDR3 protein. The table has roughly 570,000 distinct CDR3 sequences, 34% seen once. This rearrangement joins TRBV7-2 to TRBJ1-2; D might be TRBD1 (5 bases). Sample: blood. The sequence came from a girl under 18 with multiple sclerosis. This CDR3 is CASSLTGTDPRGYTF. The CDR3 bases are TGTGCCAGCAGCTTAACCGGGACCGACCCCCGGGGCTACACCTTC.